This is a list of T cell receptor beta chains from one sample in a study of Ad26.COV2.S vaccination and SARS-CoV-2 variants. Sequencing was performed with immunoSEQ multiplex PCR; in TCRdb, only in-frame clones are kept and a portion is missing. The sample consists of approximately 500,000 clones, around nine tenths of them appearing once. Sequencing used peripheral blood, obtained in a trial of Ad26.COV2.S vaccine versus placebo. The receptors were sampled from a person between 18 and 59 years old who received the Ad26.COV2.S COVID-19 vaccine or a placebo. CDR3s include the opening cysteine and the closing phenylalanine or tryptophan. Expanded clones get a size class; other rows say once, few or many, or leave the size out.

TRBV5-4,TRBJ2-7,once,CASSLAGGGSSEQYF
TRBV29-1,TRBJ2-7,.,CSVIRDGTRTYEQYF
TRBV27,TRBJ2-7,.,CASSPRGQSSYEQYF
TRBV11-1,TRBJ2-1,few,CASIPPGGYEQFF
TRBV6-5,TRBJ2-1,.,CASITRGTNEQFF
TRBV7-9,TRBJ1-2,.,CASSLETGQAWWGYTF
TRBV7-9,TRBJ1-2,few,CASAKQGNYGYTF
TRBV29-1,TRBJ2-3,.,CSVELGVVDTQYF
TRBV12-1,TRBJ2-3,.,CASSPSRDISTDTQYF
TRBV10-3,TRBJ2-1,once,CAISEGGTEFF
TRBV5-6,TRBJ2-7,.,CASSYAGTLYEQYF
TRBV28,TRBJ1-6,.,CASSSPTGEGSPLHF
TRBV3-1/TRBV3-2,TRBJ2-2,.,CASSQGDGRTGELFF
TRBV5-4,TRBJ1-2,few,CASSSTGGTGYGYTF
TRBV12-3/TRBV12-4,TRBJ2-1,.,CASSLDRGNEQFF
TRBV6-5,TRBJ1-5,.,CASSYGQGVQPQHF
TRBV5-1,TRBJ1-6,.,CASSRVGEYNSPLHF
TRBV12-3/TRBV12-4,TRBJ2-5,.,CASSTVRETQYF
TRBV9,TRBJ2-1,.,CASSAPGLANREQFF
TRBV6-4,TRBJ1-1,.,CASSETLNTEAFF
TRBV5-6,TRBJ1-1,.,CASKISPDSSAFF
TRBV7-3,TRBJ2-1,.,CASSPSGTGEQFF
TRBV7-3,TRBJ2-1,.,CASSRGGQSSYNEQFF
TRBV29-1,TRBJ1-2,.,CSVDPGTGDGYTF
TRBV10-3,TRBJ2-5,.,CAITVSQYF
TRBV9,TRBJ2-2,.,CASSVSGGTGELFF
TRBV2,TRBJ2-7,.,CATTGPFATYEQYF
TRBV7-9,TRBJ2-3,.,CASSLDTTRATDTQYF
TRBV4-1,TRBJ2-7,.,CASSQGQAYEQYF
TRBV11-2,TRBJ2-7,.,CASERVRAGSYEQYF
TRBV12-3/TRBV12-4,TRBJ1-3,.,CASNPSGDYTIYF
TRBV5-1,TRBJ2-1,.,CASSPGPGRDEQFF
TRBV19,TRBJ2-5,.,CASSEAAQETQYF
TRBV5-4,TRBJ2-1,.,CASSLGLAGENEQFF
TRBV30,TRBJ2-3,.,CACGQGVTQYF
TRBV27,TRBJ2-7,.,CASSFSQAYEQYF
TRBV9,TRBJ2-5,.,CASSATGGRETQYF
TRBV5-1,TRBJ2-5,.,CASSLVGEGETQYF
TRBV19,TRBJ1-2,.,CASSLGGVRGYTF
TRBV6-5,TRBJ1-5,.,CASSSDRGRQPQHF
TRBV19,TRBJ2-2,.,CASSRLAGNTGELFF
TRBV7-2,TRBJ1-2,.,CASSLGTDFNYGYTF